This TCR beta chain was documented in a study of T-cell reconstitution after alpha-beta-depleted transplantation in children. Study-wide results and limits: Approximately two months post-transplant, alpha-beta T cells reportedly originated from several hundred expanded graft clones.

Preparation of the TCRbeta library used unique molecular identifiers. Each CDR3 protein is one row after TCRdb ran MiXCR on the PCR reads. There are nearly 350,000 distinct CDR3 sequences in the sample; 15% to 20% occur only once, and about 41% lies in the top ten. Germline assignment: CDR1 GTSNPN and CDR2 SVGIG (reference sequence). The CDR3 totals 14 residues. V dropped 2 bases and J dropped 3; count of bases not matched to a gene: 4. This clonotype was observed a few times. What it binds is not known. The V gene is TRBV30, the J gene TRBJ2-3; 8 nucleotides align to TRBD1. The TCR comes from a male patient aged 2 to 9 who had a stem cell transplant for acute lymphoblastic leukemia, so the T cells may come from the graft donor. The sequencing used PBMCs, mostly from graft donor cells, collected 360 days after TCRalphabeta/CD19-depleted stem cell transplant. The CDR3 region is CAWSYGQGTDTQYF. CDR3 in DNA: TGTGCCTGGAGTTACGGACAGGGAACAGATACGCAGTATTTT.